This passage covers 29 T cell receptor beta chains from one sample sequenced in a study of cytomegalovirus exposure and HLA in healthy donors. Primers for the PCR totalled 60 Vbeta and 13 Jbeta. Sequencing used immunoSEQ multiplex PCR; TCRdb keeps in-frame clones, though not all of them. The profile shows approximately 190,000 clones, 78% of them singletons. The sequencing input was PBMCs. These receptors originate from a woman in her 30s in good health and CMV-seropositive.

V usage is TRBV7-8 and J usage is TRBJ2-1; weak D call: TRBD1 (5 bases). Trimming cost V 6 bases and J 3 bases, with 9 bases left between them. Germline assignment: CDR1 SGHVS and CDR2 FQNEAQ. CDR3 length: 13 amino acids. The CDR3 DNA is TGTGCCAGCAGTTTGGACATCTACAATGAGCAGTTCTTC. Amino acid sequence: CASSLDIYNEQFF.

CDR3 in amino acids: CASSPHEGSNNSPLHF. CDR3 in DNA: TGTGCCAGCAGTCCCCACGAGGGATCGAATAATTCACCCCTCCACTTT. The chain couples TRBV28 to TRBJ1-6; D unclear. V lost 5 bases and J lost 5, with 16 bases in between. This CDR3 region has 16 residues. Germline CDR1 and CDR2: MDHEN and SYDVKM.

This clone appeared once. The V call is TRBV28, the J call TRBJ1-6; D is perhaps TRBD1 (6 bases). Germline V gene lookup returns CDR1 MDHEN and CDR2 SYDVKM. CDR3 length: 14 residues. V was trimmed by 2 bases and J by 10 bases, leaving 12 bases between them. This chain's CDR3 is CASSLLGAKSPLHF. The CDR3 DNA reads TGTGCCAGCAGTTTACTGGGGGCGAAATCACCCCTCCACTTT.

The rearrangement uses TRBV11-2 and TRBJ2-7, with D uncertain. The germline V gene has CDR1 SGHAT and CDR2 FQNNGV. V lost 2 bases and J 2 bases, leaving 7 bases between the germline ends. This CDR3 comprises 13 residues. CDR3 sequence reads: CASSLTPPYEQYF. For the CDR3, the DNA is TGTGCCAGCAGCTTAACACCGCCCTACGAGCAGTACTTC.

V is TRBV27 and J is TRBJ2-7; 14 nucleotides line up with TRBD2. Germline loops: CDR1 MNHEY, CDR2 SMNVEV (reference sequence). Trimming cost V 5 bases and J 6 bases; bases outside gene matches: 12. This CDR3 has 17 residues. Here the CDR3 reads CASSPTIGLAGGSEQYF. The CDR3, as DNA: TGTGCCAGCAGTCCAACAATCGGACTAGCGGGAGGTAGCGAGCAGTACTTC.

The CDR3 DNA reads as TGTGCCAGCAGCCAAGCCCTCCCAAGCCGGGGTTGCGAGCAGTACTTC. As protein: CASSQALPSRGCEQYF. The chain is built from TRBV4-2 and TRBJ2-7; a weak D match, TRBD2 (5 bases). Trimming took 1 base from V and 6 from J, leaving 19 bases between them. CDR1 and CDR2 from the germline V gene are LGHNA and YNFKEQ. The CDR3 contains 16 residues.

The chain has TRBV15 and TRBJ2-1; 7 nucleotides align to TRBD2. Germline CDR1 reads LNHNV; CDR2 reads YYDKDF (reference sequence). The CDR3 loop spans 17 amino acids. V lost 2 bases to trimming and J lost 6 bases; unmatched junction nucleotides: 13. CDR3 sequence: CATSRRRWRESINEQFF. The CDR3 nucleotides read TGTGCCACCAGCAGACGGCGCTGGCGGGAGTCGATCAATGAGCAGTTCTTC.

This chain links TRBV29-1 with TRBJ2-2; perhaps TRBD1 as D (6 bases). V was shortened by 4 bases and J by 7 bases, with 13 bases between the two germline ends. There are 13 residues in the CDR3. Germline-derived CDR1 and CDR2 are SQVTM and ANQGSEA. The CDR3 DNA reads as TGCAGCGTTGTCCTGGGGGCGGGCGGGGAGCTGTTTTTT. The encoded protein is CSVVLGAGGELFF.

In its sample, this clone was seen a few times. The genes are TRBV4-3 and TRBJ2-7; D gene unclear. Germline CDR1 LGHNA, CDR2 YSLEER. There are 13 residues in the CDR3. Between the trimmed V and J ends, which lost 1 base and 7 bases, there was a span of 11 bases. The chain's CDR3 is CASSQAQYGEQYF. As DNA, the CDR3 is TGCGCCAGCAGCCAAGCGCAGTACGGGGAGCAGTACTTC.

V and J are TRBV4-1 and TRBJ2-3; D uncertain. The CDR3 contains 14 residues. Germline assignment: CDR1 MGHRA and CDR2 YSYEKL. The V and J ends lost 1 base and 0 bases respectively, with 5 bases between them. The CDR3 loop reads CASSQVSSTDTQYF. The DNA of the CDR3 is TGCGCCAGCAGCCAAGTTTCTAGCACAGATACGCAGTATTTT.

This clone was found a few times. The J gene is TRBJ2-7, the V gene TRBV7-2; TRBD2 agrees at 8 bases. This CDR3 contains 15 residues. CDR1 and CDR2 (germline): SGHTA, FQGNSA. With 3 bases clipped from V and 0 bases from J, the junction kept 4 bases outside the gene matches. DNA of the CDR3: TGTGCCAGCAGCTTCTCCGGGACTAGCTCCTACGAGCAGTACTTC. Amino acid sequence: CASSFSGTSSYEQYF.

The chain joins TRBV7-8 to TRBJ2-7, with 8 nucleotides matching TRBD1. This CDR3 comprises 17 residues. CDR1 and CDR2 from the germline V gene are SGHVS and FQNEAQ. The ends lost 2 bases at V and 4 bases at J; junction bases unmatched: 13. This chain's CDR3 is CASSLTPPGGGLYEQYF. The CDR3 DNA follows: TGTGCCAGCAGCTTAACCCCTCCAGGGGGCGGTCTATACGAGCAGTACTTC.

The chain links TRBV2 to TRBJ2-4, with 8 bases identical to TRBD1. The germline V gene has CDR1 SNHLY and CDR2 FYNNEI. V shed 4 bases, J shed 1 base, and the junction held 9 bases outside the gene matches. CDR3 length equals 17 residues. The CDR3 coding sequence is TGTGCCAGCAGTGGGTTTGACAGGGGAGACGCCAAAAACATTCAGTACTTC. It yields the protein CASSGFDRGDAKNIQYF. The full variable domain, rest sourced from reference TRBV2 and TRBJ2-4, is EPEVTQTPSHQVTQMGQEVILRCVPISNHLYFYWYRQILGQKVEFLVSFYNNEISEKSEIFDDQFSVERPDGSNFTLKIRSTKLEDSAMYFCASSGFDRGDAKNIQYFGAGTRLSVL.

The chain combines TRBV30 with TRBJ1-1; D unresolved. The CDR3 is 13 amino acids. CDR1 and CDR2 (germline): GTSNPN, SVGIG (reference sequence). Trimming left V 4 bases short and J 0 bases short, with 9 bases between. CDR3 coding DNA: TGTGCCTGGACCTGGGAGGTGAACACTGAAGCTTTCTTT. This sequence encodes CAWTWEVNTEAFF.

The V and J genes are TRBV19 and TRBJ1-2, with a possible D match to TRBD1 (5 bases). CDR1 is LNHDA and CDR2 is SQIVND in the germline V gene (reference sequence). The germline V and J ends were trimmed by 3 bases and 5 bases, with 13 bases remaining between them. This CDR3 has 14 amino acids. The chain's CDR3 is CASSMSQGRYGYTF. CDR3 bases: TGTGCCAGTAGTATGAGTCAGGGCCGGTATGGCTACACCTTC.

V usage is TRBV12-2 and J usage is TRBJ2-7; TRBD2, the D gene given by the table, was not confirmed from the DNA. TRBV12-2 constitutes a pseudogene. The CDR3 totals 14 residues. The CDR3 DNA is TGTGCAAGTCGCTCCTCAGCGTCCTCCTACGAGCAGTACTTC. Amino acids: CASRSSASSYEQYF.

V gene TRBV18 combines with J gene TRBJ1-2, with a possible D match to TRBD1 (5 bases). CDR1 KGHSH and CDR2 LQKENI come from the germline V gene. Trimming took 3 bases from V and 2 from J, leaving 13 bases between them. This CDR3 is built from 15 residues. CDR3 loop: CASSPEKGMNYGYTF. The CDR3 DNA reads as TGTGCCAGCTCACCCGAGAAGGGGATGAACTATGGCTACACCTTC.

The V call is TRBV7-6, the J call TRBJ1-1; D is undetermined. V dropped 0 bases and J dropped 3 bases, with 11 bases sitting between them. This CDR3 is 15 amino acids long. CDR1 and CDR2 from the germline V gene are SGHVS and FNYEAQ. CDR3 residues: CASSLAPGVDTEAFF. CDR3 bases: TGTGCCAGCAGCTTAGCTCCGGGTGTGGACACTGAAGCTTTCTTT.

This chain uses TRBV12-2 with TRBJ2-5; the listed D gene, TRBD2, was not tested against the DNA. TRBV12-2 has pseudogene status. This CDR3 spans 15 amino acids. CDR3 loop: CASRFQRGSRETQYF. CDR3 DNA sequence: TGTGCAAGTCGCTTCCAGCGGGGATCTAGAGAGACCCAGTACTTC.

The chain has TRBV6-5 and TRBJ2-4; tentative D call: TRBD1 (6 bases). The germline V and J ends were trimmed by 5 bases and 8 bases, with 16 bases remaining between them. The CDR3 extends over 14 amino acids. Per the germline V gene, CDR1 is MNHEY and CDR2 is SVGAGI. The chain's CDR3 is CASSPYTGMDIQYF. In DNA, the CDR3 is TGTGCCAGCAGTCCGTACACAGGGATGGACATTCAGTACTTC.

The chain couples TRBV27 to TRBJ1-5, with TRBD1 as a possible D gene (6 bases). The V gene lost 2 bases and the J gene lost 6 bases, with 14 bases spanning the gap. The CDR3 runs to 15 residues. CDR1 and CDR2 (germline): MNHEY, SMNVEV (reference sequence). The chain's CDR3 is CASSLTGSGFQPQHF. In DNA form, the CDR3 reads TGTGCCAGCAGTTTAACAGGGAGTGGATTTCAGCCCCAGCATTTT.

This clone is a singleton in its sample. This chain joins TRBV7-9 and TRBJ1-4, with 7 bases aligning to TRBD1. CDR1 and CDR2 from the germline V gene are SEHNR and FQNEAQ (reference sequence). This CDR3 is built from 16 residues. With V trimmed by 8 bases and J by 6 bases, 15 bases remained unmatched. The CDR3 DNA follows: TGTGCCAGCTCACCGGCGGCGACAGGGTTGGATGAAAAACTGTTTTTT. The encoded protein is CASSPAATGLDEKLFF. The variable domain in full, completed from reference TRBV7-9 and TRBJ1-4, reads DTGVSQNPRHKITKRGQNVTFRCDPISEHNRLYWYRQTLGQGPEFLTYFQNEAQLEKSRLLSDRFSAERPKGSFSTLEIQRTEQGDSAMYLCASSPAATGLDEKLFFGSGTQLSVL.

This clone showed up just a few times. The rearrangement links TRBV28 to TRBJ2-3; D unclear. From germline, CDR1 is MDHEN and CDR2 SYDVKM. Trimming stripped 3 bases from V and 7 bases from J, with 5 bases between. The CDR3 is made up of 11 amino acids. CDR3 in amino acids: CASSFANTQYF. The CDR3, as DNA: TGTGCCAGCAGTTTCGCTAATACGCAGTATTTT. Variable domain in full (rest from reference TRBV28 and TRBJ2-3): DVKVTQSSRYLVKRTGEKVFLECVQDMDHENMFWYRQDPGLGLRLIYFSYDVKMKEKGDIPEGYSVSREKKERFSLILESASTNQTSMYLCASSFANTQYFGPGTRLTVL.

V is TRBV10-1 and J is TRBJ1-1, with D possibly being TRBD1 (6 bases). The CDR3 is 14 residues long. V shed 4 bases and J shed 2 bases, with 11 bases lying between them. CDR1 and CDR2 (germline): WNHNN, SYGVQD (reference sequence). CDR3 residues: CASSAAGVNTEAFF. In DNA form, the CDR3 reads TGCGCCAGCAGTGCCGCAGGGGTAAACACTGAAGCTTTCTTT.

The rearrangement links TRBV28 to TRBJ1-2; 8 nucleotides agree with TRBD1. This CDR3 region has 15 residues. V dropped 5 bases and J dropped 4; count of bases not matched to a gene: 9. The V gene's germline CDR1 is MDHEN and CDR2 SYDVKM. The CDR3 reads CASSGQGAQGYGYTF. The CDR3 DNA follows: TGTGCCAGCAGTGGGCAGGGGGCTCAGGGCTATGGCTACACCTTC.

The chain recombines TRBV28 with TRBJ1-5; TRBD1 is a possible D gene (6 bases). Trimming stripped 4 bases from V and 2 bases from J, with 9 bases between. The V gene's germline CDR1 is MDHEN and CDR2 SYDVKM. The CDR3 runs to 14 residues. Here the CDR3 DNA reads TGTGCCAGCAGTTACAGGGTTCGCAATCAGCCCCAGCATTTT. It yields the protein CASSYRVRNQPQHF.

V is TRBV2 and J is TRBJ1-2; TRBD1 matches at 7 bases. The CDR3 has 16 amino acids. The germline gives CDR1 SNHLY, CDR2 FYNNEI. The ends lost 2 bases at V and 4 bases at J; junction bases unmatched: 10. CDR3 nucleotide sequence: TGTGCCAGCAGTGAAAGACCACTGACAGGGCGCTATGGCTACACCTTC. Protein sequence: CASSERPLTGRYGYTF.

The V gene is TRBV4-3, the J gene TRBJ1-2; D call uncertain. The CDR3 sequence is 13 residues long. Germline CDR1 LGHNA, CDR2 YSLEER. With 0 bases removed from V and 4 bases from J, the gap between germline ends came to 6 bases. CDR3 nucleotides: TGCGCCAGCAGCCAAGATGCGGGCTATGGCTACACCTTC. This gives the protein CASSQDAGYGYTF.

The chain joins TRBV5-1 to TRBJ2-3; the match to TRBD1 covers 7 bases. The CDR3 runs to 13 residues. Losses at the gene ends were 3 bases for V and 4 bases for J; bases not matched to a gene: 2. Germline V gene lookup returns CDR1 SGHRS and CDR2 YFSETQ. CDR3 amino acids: CASSSGQADTQYF. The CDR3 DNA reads TGCGCCAGCAGCTCAGGACAGGCAGATACGCAGTATTTT.